This T cell receptor beta chain was sequenced in a study of cytomegalovirus exposure and HLA in healthy donors. Overall study results and limits: The study flagged roughly 160 TCR beta chains as cytomegalovirus-associated.

On this clone itself: Its specificity is unknown.

Assay: immunoSEQ multiplex PCR; the TCRdb copy retains only in-frame clones and omits some. The table records about 110,000 clones, approximately 94% of them present only once. The CDR3 spans 15 residues. V shed 3 bases, J shed 6 bases, and the junction held 6 bases outside the gene matches. From germline, CDR1 is WNHNN and CDR2 SYGVQD (reference sequence). A roughly 120-subject validation cohort, separate from the roughly 670-subject first cohort, supplied the donors. The chain combines TRBV10-1 with TRBJ2-1; 9 nucleotides line up with TRBD1. The receptor was derived from a woman between 18 and 30 years old in good health and CMV-seronegative. Sequencing was carried out using PBMCs. CDR3 loop: CASSDRLGQGNEQFF. The CDR3 DNA follows: TGCGCCAGCAGTGATAGGTTGGGACAGGGCAATGAGCAGTTCTTC.